This TCR beta chain was captured by sequencing in a study of shared clonotypes between healthy human individuals. Study details: Donors were a couple of women and a few men aged 18 to 49.

V dropped 2 bases and J dropped 1 base, with 20 bases sitting between them. The length of the CDR3 is 18 residues. Germline values: CDR1 MNHNS, CDR2 SASEGT. This table comes from immunoSEQ multiplex PCR, and its TCRdb copy is limited to in-frame clones, with some not included. The sample records some 580,000 clones, roughly 97% being singletons. The sequenced material came from naive CD4+ T cells sorted from blood. This sample's subset: CD45RA+ positively selected. The clonotype originates from a woman aged 25 to 39 in good health. The rearrangement joins TRBV6-1 to TRBJ1-1; D remains ambiguous. In DNA form, the CDR3 reads TGTGCCAGCAGTGAAAGGTTGGGCCAAACCACAAGGAACACTGAAGCTTTCTTT. Its translation is CASSERLGQTTRNTEAFF.